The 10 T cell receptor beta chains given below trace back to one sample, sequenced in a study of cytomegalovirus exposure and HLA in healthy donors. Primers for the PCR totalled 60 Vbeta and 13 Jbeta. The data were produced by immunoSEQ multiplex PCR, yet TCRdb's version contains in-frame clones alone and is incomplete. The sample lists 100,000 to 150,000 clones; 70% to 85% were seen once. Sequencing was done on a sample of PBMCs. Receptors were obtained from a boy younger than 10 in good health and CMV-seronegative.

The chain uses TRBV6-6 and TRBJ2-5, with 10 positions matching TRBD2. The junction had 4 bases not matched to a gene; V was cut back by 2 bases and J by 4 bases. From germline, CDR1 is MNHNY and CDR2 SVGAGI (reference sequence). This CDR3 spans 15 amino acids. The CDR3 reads CASSYKREGGETQYF. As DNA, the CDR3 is TGTGCCAGCAGTTACAAGCGGGAGGGAGGAGAGACCCAGTACTTC.

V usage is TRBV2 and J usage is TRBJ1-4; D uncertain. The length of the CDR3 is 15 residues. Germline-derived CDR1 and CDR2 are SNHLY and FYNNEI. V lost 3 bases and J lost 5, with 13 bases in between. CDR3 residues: CASSDSGVPNEKLFF. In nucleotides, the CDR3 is TGTGCCAGCAGTGATTCGGGAGTCCCGAATGAAAAACTGTTTTTT. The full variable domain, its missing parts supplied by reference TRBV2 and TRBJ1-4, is EPEVTQTPSHQVTQMGQEVILRCVPISNHLYFYWYRQILGQKVEFLVSFYNNEISEKSEIFDDQFSVERPDGSNFTLKIRSTKLEDSAMYFCASSDSGVPNEKLFFGSGTQLSVL.

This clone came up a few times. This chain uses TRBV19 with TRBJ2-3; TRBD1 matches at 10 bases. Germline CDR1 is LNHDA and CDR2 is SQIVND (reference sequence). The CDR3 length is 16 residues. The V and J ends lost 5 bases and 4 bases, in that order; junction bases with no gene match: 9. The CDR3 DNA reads TGTGCCAGTAGTCCTACAGGGGGGACAGGGGCAGATACGCAGTATTTT. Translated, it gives CASSPTGGTGADTQYF.

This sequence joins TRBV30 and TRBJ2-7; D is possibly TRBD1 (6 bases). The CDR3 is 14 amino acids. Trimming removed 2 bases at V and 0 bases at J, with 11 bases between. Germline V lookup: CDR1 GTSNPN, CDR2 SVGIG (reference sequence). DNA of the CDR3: TGTGCCTGGAGTCTGGACAGTCCCTCCTACGAGCAGTACTTC. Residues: CAWSLDSPSYEQYF.

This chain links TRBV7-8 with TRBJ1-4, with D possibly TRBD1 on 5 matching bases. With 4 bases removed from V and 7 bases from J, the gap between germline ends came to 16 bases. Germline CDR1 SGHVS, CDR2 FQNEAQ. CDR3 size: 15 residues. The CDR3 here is CASSSRGGLGEKLFF. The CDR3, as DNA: TGTGCCAGCAGCTCTCGGGGGGGGTTGGGTGAAAAACTGTTTTTT.

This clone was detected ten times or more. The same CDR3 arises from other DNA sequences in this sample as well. The CDR3 is CASSQEQGLGNQPQHF. CDR3 sequence (DNA): TGCGCCAGCAGCCAAGAACAGGGGTTGGGCAATCAGCCCCAGCATTTT. The chain joins TRBV4-1 to TRBJ1-5, with 7 bases that match TRBD1. The CDR3 spans 16 residues. The V segment lost 0 bases and the J segment 2 bases; nucleotides outside the gene matches: 4. The germline gives CDR1 MGHRA, CDR2 YSYEKL.

CDR3 protein: CASYDRGGEKLFF. CDR3 nucleotide sequence: TGTGCCAGCTACGACAGGGGAGGTGAAAAACTGTTTTTT. This chain uses TRBV6-6 with TRBJ1-4; 8 bases match TRBD1. The CDR3 contains 13 residues. Trimming removed 8 bases from V and 7 bases from J; junction bases left unmatched: 6. Germline V gene sequence: CDR1 MNHNY, CDR2 SVGAGI (reference sequence).

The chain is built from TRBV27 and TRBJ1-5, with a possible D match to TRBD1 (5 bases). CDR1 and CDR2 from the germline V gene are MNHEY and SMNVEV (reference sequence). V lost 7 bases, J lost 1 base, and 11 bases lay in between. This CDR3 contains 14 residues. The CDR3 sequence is CASTKGLSNQPQHF. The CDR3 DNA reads TGTGCCAGCACGAAGGGGCTAAGCAATCAGCCCCAGCATTTT.

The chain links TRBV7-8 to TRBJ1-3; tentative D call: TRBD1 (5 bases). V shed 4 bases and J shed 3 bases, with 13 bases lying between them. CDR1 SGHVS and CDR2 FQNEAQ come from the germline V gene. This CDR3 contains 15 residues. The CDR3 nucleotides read TGTGCCAGCAGCTCCCAAGGGGTTTTTGGAAACACCATATATTTT. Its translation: CASSSQGVFGNTIYF.

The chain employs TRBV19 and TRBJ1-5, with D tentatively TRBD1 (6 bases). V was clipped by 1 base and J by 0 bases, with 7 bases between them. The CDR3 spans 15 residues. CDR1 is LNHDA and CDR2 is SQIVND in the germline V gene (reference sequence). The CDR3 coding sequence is TGTGCCAGTAGTATAGGGGGACATAGCAATCAGCCCCAGCATTTT. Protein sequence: CASSIGGHSNQPQHF.